These T cell receptor beta chains were read from a single sample in a study of blood T cell repertoires in COVID-19. Here immunoSEQ multiplex PCR was the method, and the copy in TCRdb shows in-frame clones only, minus some. Here the sample spans roughly 81,000 clones, more than 75% being singletons. The material sequenced was peripheral blood. Receptors originate from a man aged 35-49 years with acute or convalescent COVID-19. Both conserved end residues are part of each CDR3. A D gene is named only where the DNA matches it firmly. Expanded clones get a size class; other rows say once, few or many, or leave the size out.

>TRBV12-3/TRBV12-4|13|TRBJ1-1|-|-
TGTGCCAGCAGTCTGACAGGACGCACTGAAGCTTTCTTT
CASSLTGRTEAFF
>TRBV14|15|TRBJ2-7|-|-
TGTGCCAGCAGCCAAGGAGCTAGGAGCTCCTACGAGCAGTACTTC
CASSQGARSSYEQYF
>TRBV4-2|22|TRBJ1-1|-|TRBD1
TGTGCCAGCAGCCAAGATCTTGGAGGGACAGGGCTCTGGGGGCCCCGAAACACTGAAGCTTTCTTT
CASSQDLGGTGLWGPRNTEAFF
>TRBV30|16|TRBJ1-1|-|TRBD1
TGTGCCTGGAAGGACAGGGGGCAGGTTATGAACACTGAAGCTTTCTTT
CAWKDRGQVMNTEAFF
>TRBV5-1|16|TRBJ2-2|-|-
TGCGCCAGCAGCCCCGGGGCAGGGGTCAACACCGGGGAGCTGTTTTTT
CASSPGAGVNTGELFF
>TRBV10-3|13|TRBJ2-3|-|-
TGTGCCATCGCTGGGGGGGCCCCAGATACGCAGTATTTT
CAIAGGAPDTQYF
>TRBV20-1|11|TRBJ2-5|-|TRBD1
TGCAGCGGGGACAGCAAAGAGACCCAGTACTTC
CSGDSKETQYF
>TRBV6-1|16|TRBJ1-2|-|-
TGTGCCAGCAGTGATGGGGGCAGGGGACCGGTCTATGGCTACACCTTC
CASSDGGRGPVYGYTF
>TRBV2|12|TRBJ2-7|-|-
TGTGCCAGCAGGACAGTGGGCTACGAGCAGTACTTC
CASRTVGYEQYF
>TRBV4-1|15|TRBJ2-3|-|TRBD1
TGCGCCAGCAGCCTTCGGACAGGAAGCACAGATACGCAGTATTTT
CASSLRTGSTDTQYF
>TRBV19|15|TRBJ1-1|-|TRBD1
TGTGCCAGTAGCATGGGGACAGATCTGAACACTGAAGCTTTCTTT
CASSMGTDLNTEAFF
>TRBV7-9|13|TRBJ2-7|-|-
TGTGCCAGCAGCGAAACAGGCGGATCCAGAGGCCTCTTC
CASSETGGSRGLF
>TRBV10-3|15|TRBJ1-1|-|TRBD1
TGTGCCATCAAAGGGGAACAGGGGCCGAACACTGAAGCTTTCTTT
CAIKGEQGPNTEAFF
>TRBV9|15|TRBJ1-4|-|-
TGTGCCAGCAGCCCTCGGGACACGTCGAATGAAAAACTGTTTTTT
CASSPRDTSNEKLFF
>TRBV9|16|TRBJ1-1|-|-
TGTGCCAGCAGCGTAGTCCCGGGAGGGGTGGGCACTGAAGCTTTCTTT
CASSVVPGGVGTEAFF
>TRBV29-1|12|TRBJ1-2|-|-
TGCAGCGTTGATGGGCAGGCTTATGGCTACACCTTC
CSVDGQAYGYTF
>TRBV4-1|15|TRBJ1-1|-|-
TGCGCCAGCAGCCAAGGGGACATTGTGAACACTGAAGCTTTCTTT
CASSQGDIVNTEAFF
>TRBV6-6|12|TRBJ2-7|once|-
TGTGCCAGCAGATCTCCCGCCTACGAGCAGTACTTC
CASRSPAYEQYF
>TRBV7-9|15|TRBJ2-5|-|-
TGTGCCAGCAGCTTGGGCCCCTTGTACCAAGAGACCCAGTACTTC
CASSLGPLYQETQYF
>TRBV10-2|14|TRBJ2-5|-|TRBD1
TGCGCCAGCAGTTGGGACAGGGGGTCGGAGACCCAGTACTTC
CASSWDRGSETQYF
>TRBV11-2|13|TRBJ2-1|-|-
TGTGCCAGCAGCTATAGTAGCGGCAATGAGCAGTTCTTC
CASSYSSGNEQFF
>TRBV9|16|TRBJ1-1|few|-
TGTGCCAGCAGCCCCCCGACTGTCAAAGAGAACACTGAAGCTTTCTTT
CASSPPTVKENTEAFF
>TRBV19|14|TRBJ2-7|-|-
TGTGCCAGTACCCCTACGGCAGGGGAATACGAGCAGTACTTC
CASTPTAGEYEQYF
>TRBV5-5|15|TRBJ2-3|-|TRBD2
TGTGCCAGCAGCTTTGGAGCGGGAGGGGCAGATACGCAGTATTTT
CASSFGAGGADTQYF
>TRBV19|15|TRBJ1-2|few|TRBD1
TGTGCCAGTAGTCCAAGGGGGACAGGGAGCTATGGCTACACCTTC
CASSPRGTGSYGYTF
>TRBV14|17|TRBJ1-1|-|-
TGTGCCAGCAGCCCAGTCAATCGTGCCAGGGCGAACACTGAAGCTTTCTTT
CASSPVNRARANTEAFF
>TRBV5-4|17|TRBJ1-3|-|-
TGTGCCAGCAGCTTGGGCGGGGGGTCCCGCTCTGGAAACACCATATATTTT
CASSLGGGSRSGNTIYF
>TRBV5-6|14|TRBJ1-1|-|-
TGTGCCAGCAGCTCACCTGGGGGGGGTGGAGAGGCTTTCTTT
CASSSPGGGGEAFF
>TRBV5-1|15|TRBJ1-4|once|-
TGCGCCAGCAGCGAGGGACATGAGATCGCCGAAAAACTGTTTTTT
CASSEGHEIAEKLFF
>TRBV6-5|13|TRBJ2-5|-|-
TGTGCCAGCAGCTACAACCTCCGGGAGACCCAGTACTTC
CASSYNLRETQYF
>TRBV7-2|17|TRBJ2-7|once|TRBD2
TGTGCCAGCAGCTTCAACCCTACGGGGACTAGCGGAAAGGGGGAGTACTTC
CASSFNPTGTSGKGEYF